This T cell receptor (beta chain) was documented in a study of control samples from healthy donors and cancer patients. Repertoires were generated with immunoSEQ multiplex PCR, while TCRdb's copy carries only in-frame clones and drops some. The table includes 150,000 or so clones, approximately 90% detected once. Trimming took off 5 bases at V and 6 bases at J, with 15 bases between the two ends. Germline assignment: CDR1 SGHTA and CDR2 FQGTGA. The CDR3 contains 14 residues. The sequencing sample was made of blood. This receptor was taken from a man aged 30 to 45 in good health. The chain recombines TRBV7-3 with TRBJ2-3; a weak D match, TRBD1 (6 bases). CDR3 nucleotides: TGTGCCAGCAGCCTTACTGGGGGCAGGGATACGCAGTATTTT. Translating it yields CASSLTGGRDTQYF.